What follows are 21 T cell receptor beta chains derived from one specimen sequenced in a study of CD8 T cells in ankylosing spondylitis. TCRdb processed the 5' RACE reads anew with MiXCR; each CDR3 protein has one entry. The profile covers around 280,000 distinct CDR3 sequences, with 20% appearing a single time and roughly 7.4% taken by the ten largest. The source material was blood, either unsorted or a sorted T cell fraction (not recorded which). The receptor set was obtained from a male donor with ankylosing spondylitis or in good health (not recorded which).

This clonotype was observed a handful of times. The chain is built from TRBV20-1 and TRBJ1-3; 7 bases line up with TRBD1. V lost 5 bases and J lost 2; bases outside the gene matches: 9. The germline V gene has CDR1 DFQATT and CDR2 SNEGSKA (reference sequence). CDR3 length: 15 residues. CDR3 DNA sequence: TGCAGTGCTGCGCCCGGGACAGTCGCTGGAAACACCATATATTTT. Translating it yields CSAAPGTVAGNTIYF.

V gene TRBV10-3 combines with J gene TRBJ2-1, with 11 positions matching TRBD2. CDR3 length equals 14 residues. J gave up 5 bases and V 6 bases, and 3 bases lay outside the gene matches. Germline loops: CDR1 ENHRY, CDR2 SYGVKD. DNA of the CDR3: TGTGCCATCAGGGCGACTAGCGGGAACAATGAGCAGTTCTTC. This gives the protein CAIRATSGNNEQFF.

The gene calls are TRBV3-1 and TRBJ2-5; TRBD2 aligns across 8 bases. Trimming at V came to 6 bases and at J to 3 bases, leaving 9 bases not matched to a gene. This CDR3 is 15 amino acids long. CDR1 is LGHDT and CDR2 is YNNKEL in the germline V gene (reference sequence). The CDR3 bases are TGTGCCAGCAGACAAAAGCCGGGAGGGGAAGAGACCCAGTACTTC. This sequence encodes CASRQKPGGEETQYF.

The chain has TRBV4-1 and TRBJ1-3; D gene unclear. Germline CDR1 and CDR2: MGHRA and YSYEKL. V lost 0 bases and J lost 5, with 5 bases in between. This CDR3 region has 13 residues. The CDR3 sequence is CASSQEQRNTIYF. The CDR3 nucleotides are TGCGCCAGCAGCCAAGAACAGCGAAACACCATATATTTT.

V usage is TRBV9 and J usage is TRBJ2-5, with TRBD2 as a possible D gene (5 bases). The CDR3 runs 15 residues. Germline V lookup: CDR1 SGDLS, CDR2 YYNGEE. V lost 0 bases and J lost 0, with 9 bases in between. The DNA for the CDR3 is TGTGCCAGCAGCGTAGGGGGTAGCGACCAAGAGACCCAGTACTTC. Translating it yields CASSVGGSDQETQYF.

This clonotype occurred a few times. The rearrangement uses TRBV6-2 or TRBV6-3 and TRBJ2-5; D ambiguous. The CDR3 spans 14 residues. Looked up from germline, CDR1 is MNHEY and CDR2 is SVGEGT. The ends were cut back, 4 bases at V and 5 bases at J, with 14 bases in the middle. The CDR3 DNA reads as TGTGCCAGCAGTTCGGAAGGTCGGTGGGAGACCCAGTACTTC. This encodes CASSSEGRWETQYF.

The CDR3, as DNA: TGTGCCAGCAGACGCGGGACAGCTAATGAAAAACTGTTTTTT. Encoded protein: CASRRGTANEKLFF. The gene calls are TRBV6-1 and TRBJ1-4; the match to TRBD1 covers 7 bases. Unmatched junction bases numbered 4, after V lost 6 bases and J lost 3 bases. Looked up from germline, CDR1 is MNHNS and CDR2 is SASEGT. CDR3 length equals 14 residues.

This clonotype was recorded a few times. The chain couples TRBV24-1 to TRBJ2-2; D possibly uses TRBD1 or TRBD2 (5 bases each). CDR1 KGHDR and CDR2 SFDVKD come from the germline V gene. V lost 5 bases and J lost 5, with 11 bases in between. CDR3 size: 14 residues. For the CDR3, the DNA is TGTGCCACCAGTGGCCTTTGGGGGACCGGGGAGCTGTTTTTT. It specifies CATSGLWGTGELFF.

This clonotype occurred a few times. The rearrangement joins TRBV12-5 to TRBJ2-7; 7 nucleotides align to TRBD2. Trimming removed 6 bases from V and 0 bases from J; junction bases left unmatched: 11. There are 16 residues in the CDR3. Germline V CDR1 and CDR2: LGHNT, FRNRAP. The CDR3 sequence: CASGPSAGRSSYEQYV. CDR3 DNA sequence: TGTGCTAGTGGCCCTTCAGCGGGGCGCAGCTCCTACGAGCAGTACGTC.

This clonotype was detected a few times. CDR3 loop: CASSTRTGGLGTQYF. CDR3 nucleotides: TGTGCCAGCAGTACGCGGACAGGGGGACTAGGGACGCAGTATTTT. The chain couples TRBV28 to TRBJ2-3, with TRBD1 identical over 10 bases. The junction had 11 bases not matched to a gene; V was cut back by 5 bases and J by 9 bases. The CDR3 contains 15 residues. The V gene's germline CDR1 is MDHEN and CDR2 SYDVKM. The complete variable domain, with remaining parts taken from reference TRBV28 and TRBJ2-3, reads DVKVTQSSRYLVKRTGEKVFLECVQDMDHENMFWYRQDPGLGLRLIYFSYDVKMKEKGDIPEGYSVSREKKERFSLILESASTNQTSMYLCASSTRTGGLGTQYFGPGTRLTVL.

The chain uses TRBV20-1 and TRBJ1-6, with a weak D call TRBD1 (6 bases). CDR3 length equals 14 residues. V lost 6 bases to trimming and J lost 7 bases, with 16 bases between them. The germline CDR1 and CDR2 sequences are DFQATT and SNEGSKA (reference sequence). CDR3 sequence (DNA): TGCAGTGCCCCAAGGGCGGGGGGCAATTCACCCCTCCACTTT. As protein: CSAPRAGGNSPLHF.

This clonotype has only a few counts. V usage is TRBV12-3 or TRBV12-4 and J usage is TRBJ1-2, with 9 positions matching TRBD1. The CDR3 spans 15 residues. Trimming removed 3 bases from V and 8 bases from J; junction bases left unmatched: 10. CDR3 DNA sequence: TGTGCCAGCAGTTTTGGGGGGACAGGGCGGAACGGCTACACCTTC. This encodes CASSFGGTGRNGYTF.

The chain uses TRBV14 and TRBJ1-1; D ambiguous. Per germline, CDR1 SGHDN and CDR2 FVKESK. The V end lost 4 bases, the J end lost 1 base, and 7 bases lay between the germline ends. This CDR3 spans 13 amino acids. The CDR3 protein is CASSPYGNTEAFF. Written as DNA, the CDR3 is TGTGCCAGCAGCCCATATGGGAACACTGAAGCTTTCTTT.

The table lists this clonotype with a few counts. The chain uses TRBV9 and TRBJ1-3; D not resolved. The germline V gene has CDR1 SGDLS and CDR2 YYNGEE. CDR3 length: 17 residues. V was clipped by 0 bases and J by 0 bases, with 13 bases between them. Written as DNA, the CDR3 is TGTGCCAGCAGCGTAGATGGCAGCCCCAGCTCTGGAAACACCATATATTTT. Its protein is CASSVDGSPSSGNTIYF. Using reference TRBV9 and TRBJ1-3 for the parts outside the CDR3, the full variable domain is DSGVTQTPKHLITATGQRVTLRCSPRSGDLSVYWYQQSLDQGLQFLIQYYNGEERAKGNILERFSAQQFPDLHSELNLSSLELGDSALYFCASSVDGSPSSGNTIYFGEGSWLTVV.

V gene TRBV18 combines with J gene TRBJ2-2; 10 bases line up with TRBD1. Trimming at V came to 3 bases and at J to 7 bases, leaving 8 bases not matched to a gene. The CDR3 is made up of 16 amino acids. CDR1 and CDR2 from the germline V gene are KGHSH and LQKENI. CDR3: CASSPSGTGAGGELFF. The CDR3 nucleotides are TGTGCCAGCTCACCTTCCGGGACAGGGGCCGGCGGGGAGCTGTTTTTT.

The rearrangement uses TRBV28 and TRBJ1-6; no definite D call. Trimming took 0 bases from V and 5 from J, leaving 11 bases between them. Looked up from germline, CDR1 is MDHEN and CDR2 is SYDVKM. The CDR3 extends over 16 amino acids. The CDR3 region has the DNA TGTGCCAGCAGTTTATGGCAGCGACCTCATAATTCACCCCTCCACTTT. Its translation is CASSLWQRPHNSPLHF. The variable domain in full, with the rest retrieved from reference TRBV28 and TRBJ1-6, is DVKVTQSSRYLVKRTGEKVFLECVQDMDHENMFWYRQDPGLGLRLIYFSYDVKMKEKGDIPEGYSVSREKKERFSLILESASTNQTSMYLCASSLWQRPHNSPLHFGNGTRLTVT.

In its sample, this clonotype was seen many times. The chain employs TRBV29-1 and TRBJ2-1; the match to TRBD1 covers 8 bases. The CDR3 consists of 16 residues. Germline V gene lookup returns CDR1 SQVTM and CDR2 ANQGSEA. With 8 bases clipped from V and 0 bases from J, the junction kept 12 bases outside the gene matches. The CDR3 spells CSFKPGTGHSYNEQFF. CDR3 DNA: TGCAGCTTTAAGCCCGGGACAGGACACTCCTACAATGAGCAGTTCTTC.

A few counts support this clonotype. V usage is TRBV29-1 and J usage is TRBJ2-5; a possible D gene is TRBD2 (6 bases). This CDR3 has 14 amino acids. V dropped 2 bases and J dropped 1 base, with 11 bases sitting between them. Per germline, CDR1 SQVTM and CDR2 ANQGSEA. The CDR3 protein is CSVESGSFQETQYF. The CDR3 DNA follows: TGCAGCGTTGAATCCGGGAGCTTCCAAGAGACCCAGTACTTC. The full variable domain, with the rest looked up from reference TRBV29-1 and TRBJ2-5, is SAVISQKPSRDICQRGTSLTIQCQVDSQVTMMFWYRQQPGQSLTLIATANQGSEATYESGFVIDKFPISRPNLTFSTLTVSNMSPEDSSIYLCSVESGSFQETQYFGPGTRLLVL.

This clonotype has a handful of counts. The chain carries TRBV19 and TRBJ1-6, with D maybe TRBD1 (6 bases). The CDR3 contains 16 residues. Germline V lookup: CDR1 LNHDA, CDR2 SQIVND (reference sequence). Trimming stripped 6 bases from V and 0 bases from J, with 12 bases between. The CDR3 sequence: CASRETGSSYNSPLHF. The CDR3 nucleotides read TGTGCCAGTAGAGAGACAGGCAGCTCCTATAATTCACCCCTCCACTTT.

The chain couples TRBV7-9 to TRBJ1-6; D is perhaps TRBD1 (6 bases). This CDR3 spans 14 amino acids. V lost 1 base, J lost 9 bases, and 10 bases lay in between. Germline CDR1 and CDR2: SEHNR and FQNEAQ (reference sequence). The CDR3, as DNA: TGTGCCAGCAGCTTAGTTCAGGGGCTTTCACCCCTCCACTTT. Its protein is CASSLVQGLSPLHF.

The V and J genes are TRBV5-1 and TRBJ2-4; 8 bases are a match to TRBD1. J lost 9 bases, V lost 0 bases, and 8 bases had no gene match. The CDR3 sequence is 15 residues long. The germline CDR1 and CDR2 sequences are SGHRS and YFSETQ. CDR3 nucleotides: TGCGCCAGCAGCTTGGCGGGCAGGGGGCGGAGCATTCAGTACTTC. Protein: CASSLAGRGRSIQYF.